Presented here are 17 T cell receptor beta chains from one specimen sequenced in a study of cytomegalovirus exposure and HLA in healthy donors. 60 Vbeta and 13 Jbeta primers were used in PCR. The repertoire was sequenced with immunoSEQ multiplex PCR; TCRdb's copy has only in-frame clones and lacks some. The table has some 99,000 clones, 69% seen once. What was sequenced was PBMCs. All receptors derive from an older woman in good health and CMV-seropositive.

The genes are TRBV6-5 and TRBJ2-3; TRBD2 aligns across 11 bases. Germline trimming cut 6 bases from V and 3 bases from J; bases unmatched to any gene: 5. The CDR3 is 15 residues long. CDR1 is MNHEY and CDR2 is SVGAGI in the germline V gene. CDR3 sequence (DNA): TGTGCCAGCAGAATTAGCGGGGGGGTGACAGATACGCAGTATTTT. This gives the protein CASRISGGVTDTQYF.

This chain uses TRBV7-9 with TRBJ2-7; 8 bases fit TRBD1. Unmatched junction bases numbered 4, after V lost 3 bases and J lost 3 bases. Germline V CDR1 and CDR2: SEHNR, FQNEAQ (reference sequence). CDR3 length equals 14 residues. DNA for the CDR3: TGTGCCAGCAGCTTGGCTGGACAGGGCTACGAGCAGTACTTC. Protein sequence: CASSLAGQGYEQYF.

CDR3: CAISEGTSGSYGYTF. DNA for the CDR3: TGTGCCATCAGTGAGGGGACTTCCGGGAGCTATGGCTACACCTTC. The rearrangement links TRBV10-3 to TRBJ1-2, with a possible D match to TRBD1 (5 bases). Germline lookup yields CDR1 ENHRY and CDR2 SYGVKD. Trimming cost V 2 bases and J 4 bases, with 14 bases left between them. This CDR3 comprises 15 residues.

The genes are TRBV5-6 and TRBJ1-1; the D gene is possibly TRBD1 (6 bases). The CDR3 contains 14 residues. Germline-derived CDR1 and CDR2 are SGHDT and YYEEEE. Trimming took 4 bases from V and 10 from J, leaving 20 bases between them. CDR3 nucleotides: TGTGCCAGCAGCGTCGACAGGTTCGTAAGCGCAGCTTTCTTT. Translation: CASSVDRFVSAAFF.

This clone has more than one count but fewer than ten. As DNA, the CDR3 is TGTGCCAGCAGTCTACAGGGCTACTATGGCTACACCTTC. It codes for CASSLQGYYGYTF. The chain has TRBV6-1 and TRBJ1-2; possible D gene TRBD1, 6 bases. CDR3 length: 13 amino acids. Germline-derived CDR1 and CDR2 are MNHNS and SASEGT. The V end was cut by 5 bases, the J end by 3 bases, with 10 bases between.

This clone was detected a few times. DNA of the CDR3: TGTGCCATCAGTGCCGGGACTCTGGGGAAGAGGAACACCATATATTTT. Amino acid sequence: CAISAGTLGKRNTIYF. This chain uses TRBV10-3 with TRBJ1-3, with D perhaps matching TRBD1 (5 bases). Between the trimmed V and J ends, which lost 4 bases and 7 bases, there was a span of 20 bases. This CDR3 region has 16 residues. CDR1 and CDR2 from the germline V gene are ENHRY and SYGVKD.

The V gene is TRBV7-2, the J gene TRBJ2-1, with 8 bases that match TRBD2. Unmatched junction bases numbered 9, after V lost 3 bases and J lost 5 bases. The CDR3 consists of 16 residues. Looked up from germline, CDR1 is SGHTA and CDR2 is FQGNSA. The CDR3 reads CASSFETGTRNNEQFF. DNA of the CDR3: TGTGCCAGCAGCTTCGAGACCGGGACTAGAAACAATGAGCAGTTCTTC.

This CDR3 is CASSIGQGGGNGYTF. CDR3 nucleotide sequence: TGTGCCAGCAGCATCGGACAGGGCGGTGGTAATGGCTACACCTTC. The chain recombines TRBV5-8 with TRBJ1-2; 8 bases agree with TRBD1. Germline V gene data show CDR1 as SGHTS and CDR2 as YDEGEE. Germline trimming cut 4 bases from V and 6 bases from J; bases unmatched to any gene: 11. The CDR3 is 15 amino acids.

The chain joins TRBV6-5 to TRBJ2-6; tentatively, D is TRBD2 (6 bases). The germline V and J ends were trimmed by 4 bases and 2 bases, with 12 bases remaining between them. The CDR3 has 16 amino acids. Germline CDR1 MNHEY, CDR2 SVGAGI. CDR3 sequence (DNA): TGTGCCAGCAGTTCGCGACCGGGGGCTGGGGCCAACGTCCTGACTTTC. It yields the protein CASSSRPGAGANVLTF.

The V and J genes are TRBV7-2 and TRBJ1-2, with 8 positions matching TRBD1. The ends lost 5 bases at V and 7 bases at J; junction bases unmatched: 6. This CDR3 has 13 amino acids. Germline CDR1 reads SGHTA; CDR2 reads FQGNSA. CDR3 nucleotide sequence: TGTGCCAGCAGCAAGGACAGGGTTCCTGGCTACACCTTC. Translation gives CASSKDRVPGYTF.

The V and J genes are TRBV10-2 and TRBJ2-7, with 7 bases lining up with TRBD2. Germline CDR1 WSHSY, CDR2 SAAADI. Trimming took 6 bases from V and 2 from J; bases not matched to a gene: 7. The CDR3 has 14 residues. The CDR3 region has the DNA TGCGCCAGCAGGGAGCCCGGGACTACCTACGAGCAGTACTTC. Translation gives CASREPGTTYEQYF.

The CDR3 nucleotides are TGTGCCAGTACACCGGGACAGGGGATTGCTGAAGCTTTCTTT. The encoded protein is CASTPGQGIAEAFF. The chain joins TRBV25-1 to TRBJ1-1; TRBD1 matches 10 bases. After removal of 9 bases from V and 6 bases from J, the junction contained 10 bases not matched to a gene. Germline V gene data show CDR1 as MGHDK and CDR2 as SYGVNS. This CDR3 comprises 14 residues.

J is TRBJ1-1 and V is TRBV7-9; D is undetermined. V shed 4 bases and J shed 4 bases, with 13 bases lying between them. The CDR3 has 14 amino acids. Germline assignment: CDR1 SEHNR and CDR2 FQNEAQ (reference sequence). For the CDR3, the DNA is TGTGCCAGCAGCTCTCTCGGGCGGGGCACTGAAGCTTTCTTT. It translates to CASSSLGRGTEAFF.

This chain uses TRBV18 with TRBJ2-7; perhaps TRBD1 as D (6 bases). This CDR3 is 15 amino acids long. V lost 6 bases, J lost 4 bases, and 19 bases lay in between. CDR1 is KGHSH, CDR2 LQKENI, per germline. Here the CDR3 DNA reads TGTGCCAGCTCTCTCCAGGGACATGGAGAATACGAGCAGTACTTC. Amino acids: CASSLQGHGEYEQYF.

The table lists this clone with a few counts. The chain employs TRBV27 and TRBJ2-3; no definite D call. Germline V gives CDR1 MNHEY, CDR2 SMNVEV (reference sequence). V shed 3 bases and J shed 2 bases, with 12 bases lying between them. The CDR3 length is 15 residues. CDR3 residues: CASSFLLSSTDTQYF. The CDR3 DNA reads as TGTGCCAGCAGTTTCCTCTTATCGTCCACAGATACGCAGTATTTT.

The CDR3 protein is CASAVQANYGYTF. The CDR3 region has the DNA TGTGCCAGCGCTGTACAGGCTAACTATGGCTACACCTTC. The chain couples TRBV5-4 to TRBJ1-2; perhaps TRBD1 as D (5 bases). Germline CDR1 SGHNT, CDR2 YYREEE (reference sequence). V lost 7 bases and J 0 bases, leaving 10 bases between the germline ends. The CDR3 is 13 amino acids. Full variable domain (outside the CDR3, taken from reference TRBV5-4 and TRBJ1-2): ETGVTQSPTHLIKTRGQQVTLRCSSQSGHNTVSWYQQALGQGPQFIFQYYREEENGRGNFPPRFSGLQFPNYSSELNVNALELDDSALYLCASAVQANYGYTFGSGTRLTVV.

The chain links TRBV7-2 to TRBJ1-1; D remains ambiguous. CDR1 is SGHTA, CDR2 FQGNSA, per germline. This CDR3 is built from 12 residues. Trimming removed 5 bases from V and 4 bases from J, with 8 bases in between. Written as DNA, the CDR3 is TGTGCCAGCAGCCCTCACAGCACTGAAGCTTTCTTT. Translation gives CASSPHSTEAFF.